This TCR beta chain stems from a study of CD8+ T cells in alopecia areata. Overall study: Transfer of skin from approximately 6-12-month-old C3H/HeJ graft donors with spontaneous alopecia was made to approximately 6-11-week-old female C3H/HeJ mice.

Germline V CDR1 and CDR2: NNHDY, SYVADS. The CDR3 length is 13 residues. On this clone: The gene names given are mouse names. The CDR3 end lies 4 residues beyond the end of the read and is filled in from the germline J gene.

cDNA prepared by RNA extraction and subsequent reverse transcription served as the template for sequencing. Only in-frame clones appear in the TCRdb table, and some are missing; sequencing was by immunoSEQ multiplex PCR. The specimen has around 100,000 clones, none found just once. The clonotype originates from a C3H/HeJ mouse with alopecia areata. The strain's MHC: H2-k. The chain combines TRBV13-3 with TRBJ1-4; TRBD1 agrees at 9 bases. The specimen was lesional skin. Incomplete CDR3 DNA: TGTGCCAGCAGGACAGGGGGGGGCGAA. Translation: CASRTGGGE. The whole CDR3 reads CASRTGGGERLFF.